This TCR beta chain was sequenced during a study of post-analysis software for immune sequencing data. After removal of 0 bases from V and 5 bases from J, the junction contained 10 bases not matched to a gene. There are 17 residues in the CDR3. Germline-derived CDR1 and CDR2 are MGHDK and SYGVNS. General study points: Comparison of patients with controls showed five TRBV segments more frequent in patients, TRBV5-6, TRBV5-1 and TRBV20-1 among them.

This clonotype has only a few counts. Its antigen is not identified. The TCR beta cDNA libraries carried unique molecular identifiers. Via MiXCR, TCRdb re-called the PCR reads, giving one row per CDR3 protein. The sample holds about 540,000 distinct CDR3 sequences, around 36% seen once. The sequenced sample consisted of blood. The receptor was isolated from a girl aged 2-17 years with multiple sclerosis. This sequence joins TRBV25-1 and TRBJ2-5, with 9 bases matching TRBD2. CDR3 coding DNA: TGTGCCAGCAGTGAATATAAGGGCGGGGGGGCTGAGGAGACCCAGTACTTC. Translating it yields CASSEYKGGGAEETQYF.